This record looks at one T cell receptor beta chain sequence and its context. Only one count was recorded for this clone. This receptor's antigen is unknown. No base-level quality is on record; no much larger clone is a single base apart. The sample originates from a study of blood T cell repertoires in COVID-19 (dated by TCRdb to about 2020). The study in broad terms: The collaborator samples originated in the United States, Italy and Spain and spanned the acute and convalescent phases of COVID-19. The material from the prospective study consisted of cDNA or gDNA derived from T cells, B-cell-depleted T cells, or PBMCs. Deeply sampled blood TCRbeta repertoires from subjects exposed to, actively infected with, or recovered from COVID-19 were included in the dataset. The repertoires were made available in a free public database intended to serve as a resource for research on the immune response to SARS-CoV-2. Samples came from the ongoing ImmuneRACE study (first 160 participants) plus 1,254 subjects from 6 global collaborators. Sample metadata almost always included a de-identified subject ID, COVID-19 status, age in years and sex. Where available, HLA class I and class II types were obtained from metadata supplied by the sample provider rather than from assay-based typing. The paper's findings and limits, for the study overall: How much clinical and demographic metadata was included differed by source and by participant, and the metadata was provided uncurated.

Taken from cysteine to phenylalanine, the CDR3 has 14 residues. Only the CDR3 part of the read is kept: 42 bases, read in frame from the first base. The germline V gene sets CDR1 to SNHLY and CDR2 to FYNNEI. The germline V and J ends show losses of 6 bases and 5 bases respectively, and no gene match explains 7 bases of the junction. The collaborating institutions used their own protocols to collect whole blood in K2EDTA tubes. For TCRbeta analysis, collaborators shipped samples in one of three forms: frozen whole blood, isolated PBMCs, or DNA extracted from either of those sample types. The immunoSEQ Assay, a bias-controlled multiplex PCR, was used to amplify TCRbeta CDR3 regions from genomic DNA. Turning to the authors' computational methods: Within the assay, amplification of reference gene primers was used to estimate how many nucleated cells each sample contained. To quantify the absolute abundance of each unique TCRbeta CDR3 rearrangement, sequence reads were collapsed and filtered. For each sample, productive Simpson clonality was calculated as the square root of Simpson's diversity index over productive rearrangements. The table comes from immuneACCESS by way of TCRdb, which keeps in-frame sequences with V and J called. Part of the clones is missing from these tables; in studies checked, under half for an unresolved V gene and the rest for unknown reasons. V and J calls and clone size are as listed in that table; D and trimming were resolved from the DNA. Across this sample there are 70,000 to 85,000 clones, with about nine tenths seen only once. The ten biggest clones cover roughly 3.1% of the sample.

The specimen was peripheral blood. This sequence uses TRBV2 and TRBJ1-1; the central 9 bases match TRBD1. This sequence originates from a woman aged 50 to 60 with active or convalescent COVID-19. The encoded CDR3 is CASRPDRGGTEAFF. The base sequence is TGTGCCAGCAGACCCGACAGGGGGGGAACTGAAGCTTTCTTT.